This TCR beta chain emerged from a study of shared clonotypes between healthy human individuals. Study observations and caveats: Clonotype sharing among donors was thought likely to change with sequencing depth.

V lost 4 bases and J lost 2, with 9 bases in between. CDR1 and CDR2 (germline): SGDLS, YYNGEE. This CDR3 is built from 13 residues. Each of the donors was a healthy adult who was HIV-negative and had not had a recent acute infection or vaccination. Each donor was a Caucasian adult residing in Nashville, Tennessee. Comments on this clone: Its antigen is undetermined.

Sequenced by immunoSEQ multiplex PCR; TCRdb stores in-frame clones only, minus some. The table has roughly 300,000 clones, less than 75% seen once. The receptor was isolated from a young man in good health. This sequence joins TRBV9 and TRBJ2-5; D is possibly TRBD1 (6 bases). The sequenced material came from memory CD4+ T cells sorted from blood. Specified subset: CD45RA-negative fraction. The CDR3 DNA is TGTGCCAGCAGCCTAAGGGGGCAAGAGACCCAGTACTTC. Its protein product is CASSLRGQETQYF.